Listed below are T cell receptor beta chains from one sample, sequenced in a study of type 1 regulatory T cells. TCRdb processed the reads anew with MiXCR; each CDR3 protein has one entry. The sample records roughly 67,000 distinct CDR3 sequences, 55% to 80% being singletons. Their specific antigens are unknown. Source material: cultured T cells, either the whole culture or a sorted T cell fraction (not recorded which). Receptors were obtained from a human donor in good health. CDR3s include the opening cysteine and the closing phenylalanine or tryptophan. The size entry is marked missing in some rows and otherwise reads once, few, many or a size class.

CASSLEGGTYGYTF	TRBJ1-2	NA	TRBV4-2
CASTTGQKNQPQHF	TRBJ1-5	NA	TRBV6-1
CAISPGTSGSAPRYNEQFF	TRBJ2-1	NA	TRBV10-3
CASNLGLAGGRNEQFF	TRBJ2-1	few	TRBV28
CSAAPWGGGSSYNEQFF	TRBJ2-1	NA	TRBV20-1
CSARGGAGNTIYF	TRBJ1-3	NA	TRBV20-1
CASSTGGSGTDTQYF	TRBJ2-3	few	TRBV4-3
CSALTWDTEAFF	TRBJ1-1	NA	TRBV20-1
CSAPSGGYPYEQYF	TRBJ2-7	NA	TRBV20-1
CSVRQGSNQPQHF	TRBJ1-5	NA	TRBV29-1
CSASPRDRAPLGPPHF	TRBJ1-5	once	TRBV20-1
CSVAMGLAGAKNIQYF	TRBJ2-4	NA	TRBV29-1
CASSQVLARDEQYF	TRBJ2-7	NA	TRBV4-1
CASTLGPEQETQYF	TRBJ2-5	NA	TRBV12-3/TRBV12-4
CSARTGITEAFF	TRBJ1-1	NA	TRBV29-1
CASSPLLNLGKNIQYF	TRBJ2-4	NA	TRBV27
CASSFTGTTRTDTQYF	TRBJ2-3	few	TRBV7-2
CAGRLAGGPDTQYF	TRBJ2-3	NA	TRBV2
CSASPETQYF	TRBJ2-5	few	TRBV20-1
CASSPPTMHEQYF	TRBJ2-7	few	TRBV18
CATSRDRDRNANNEQFF	TRBJ2-1	NA	TRBV15
CASSLAAGVGNQPQHF	TRBJ1-5	NA	TRBV5-8
CAIRPGLSYEQYF	TRBJ2-7	NA	TRBV10-3
CASSGLRRSGELFF	TRBJ2-2	few	TRBV27
CASSPFRWREANNEQFF	TRBJ2-1	NA	TRBV7-9
CASSPTSRVGEQFF	TRBJ2-1	once	TRBV25-1
CASRAGGQYNEQFF	TRBJ2-1	NA	TRBV5-1
CAISEGQGSGGEQYF	TRBJ2-7	NA	TRBV10-3
CASYGMQIRYF	TRBJ2-3	few	TRBV7-9
CSATQGRSGGELFF	TRBJ2-2	NA	TRBV20-1